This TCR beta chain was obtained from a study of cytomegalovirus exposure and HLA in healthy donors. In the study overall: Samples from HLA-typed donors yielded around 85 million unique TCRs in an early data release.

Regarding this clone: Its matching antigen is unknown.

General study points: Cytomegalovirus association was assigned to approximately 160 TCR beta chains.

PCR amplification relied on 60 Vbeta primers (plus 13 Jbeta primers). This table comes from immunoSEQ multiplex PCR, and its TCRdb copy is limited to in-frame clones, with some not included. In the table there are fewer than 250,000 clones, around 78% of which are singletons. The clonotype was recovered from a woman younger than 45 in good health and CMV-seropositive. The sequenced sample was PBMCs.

The CDR3 loop reads CASSEGLGGSGANVLTF. As DNA, the CDR3 is TGTGCCAGCAGTGAGGGACTAGGGGGCTCTGGGGCCAACGTCCTGACTTTC. The chain carries TRBV6-1 and TRBJ2-6, with 8 bases matching TRBD2. CDR3 length: 17 residues. CDR1 is MNHNS, CDR2 SASEGT, per germline. Trimming at V came to 3 bases and at J to 0 bases, leaving 4 bases not matched to a gene.